Reported below is one T cell receptor beta chain. Its antigen is undetermined. TCRdb re-called the RT-PCR reads with MiXCR, one entry per CDR3 protein. The sample has 550,000 to 800,000 distinct CDR3 sequences, around 14% seen once. The germline gives CDR1 SGHRS, CDR2 YFSETQ. This CDR3 region has 16 residues. V gave up 4 bases and J gave up 2 bases; unmatched junction bases: 8. This sample was taken from a study of response to subunit inactivated influenza vaccine. Whole-study results and caveats: After each seasonal influenza vaccination, few new T cells are recruited, the authors suggested.

Sequencing used PBMCs from blood, obtained roughly 12 days after vaccination. The receptor was derived from a man over 45 who received an inactivated influenza vaccine. The chain uses TRBV5-1 and TRBJ2-5, with 10 positions matching TRBD2. The CDR3 nucleotides read TGCGCCAGCAGCAGGGGACTAGCGATGGAACAAGAGACCCAGTACTTC. As protein: CASSRGLAMEQETQYF.